A selection of T cell receptor beta chains follows, all from one sample in a study of shared clonotypes between healthy human individuals. Generated by immunoSEQ multiplex PCR, the TCRdb table keeps only in-frame clones and is missing some. This sample has roughly 700,000 clones; roughly 70% occur once, and the top ten carry approximately 1.6%. The specimen sequenced was memory CD4+ T cells sorted from blood. All receptors derive from a woman in her 30s in good health. The CDR3 runs from the conserved cysteine through the conserved F or W. D genes are given only for firm matches. Some rows have no size entry. The others give once, few or many, or a class for an expanded clone.

D gene	V gene	clone size	J gene	CDR3 protein	CDR3 DNA
TRBD2	TRBV6-1	NA	TRBJ2-7	CASSDLAGGPYEQYF	TGTGCCAGCAGTGACCTAGCGGGAGGGCCTTACGAGCAGTACTTC
NA	TRBV7-6	NA	TRBJ2-2	CASSLGQYAGELFF	TGTGCCAGCAGCTTAGGGCAGTACGCCGGGGAGCTGTTTTTT
TRBD2	TRBV9	NA	TRBJ2-3	CASSVHGASGRVDTQYF	TGTGCCAGCAGCGTACATGGGGCTAGCGGGAGAGTAGATACGCAGTATTTT
NA	TRBV18	NA	TRBJ1-5	CASSPPSDTSRPQHF	TGTGCCAGCTCACCACCGTCGGACACCAGTAGGCCCCAGCATTTT
TRBD2	TRBV2	NA	TRBJ2-1	CASSVSLALEQFF	TGTGCCAGCAGTGTGTCACTAGCGCTTGAGCAGTTCTTC
NA	TRBV10-3	NA	TRBJ1-5	CAISEIGGPGQPQHF	TGTGCCATCAGTGAGATCGGGGGGCCAGGTCAGCCCCAGCATTTT
NA	TRBV7-2	NA	TRBJ1-1	CASSLVYTARNEAFF	TGTGCCAGCAGCTTAGTGTACACGGCCCGAAATGAAGCTTTCTTT
NA	TRBV10-3	NA	TRBJ1-4	CAIRSEGGREKLFF	TGTGCCATCAGATCCGAAGGCGGCCGGGAAAAACTGTTTTTT
NA	TRBV2	NA	TRBJ2-7	CASSYARGRLEQYF	TGTGCCAGCAGTTACGCCCGGGGGCGTCTCGAGCAGTACTTC
NA	TRBV28	once	TRBJ2-1	CASSPPYGYNEQFF	TGTGCCAGCAGTCCCCCCTACGGTTACAATGAGCAGTTCTTC
NA	TRBV5-5	NA	TRBJ2-7	CASSFAGTSYEQYF	TGTGCCAGCAGCTTTGCGGGGACCTCCTACGAGCAGTACTTC
NA	TRBV4-2	NA	TRBJ1-4	CASSQDLGDTMFF	TGTGCCAGCAGCCAAGATCTCGGTGACACCATGTTTTTT
NA	TRBV5-1	NA	TRBJ2-3	CASSLAQGPSTDTQYF	TGCGCCAGCAGCTTGGCCCAGGGACCGAGCACAGATACGCAGTATTTT
NA	TRBV9	NA	TRBJ2-3	CASSAHGTSTDTQYF	TGTGCCAGCAGCGCACATGGAACTAGCACAGATACGCAGTATTTT
TRBD1	TRBV19	NA	TRBJ1-1	CASNLDRDHTEAFF	TGTGCCAGTAACCTCGACAGGGATCACACTGAAGCTTTCTTT
NA	TRBV10-3	once	TRBJ1-4	CAIKGVGEKLFF	TGTGCCATTAAAGGGGTTGGCGAAAAACTGTTTTTT
TRBD1	TRBV6-5	NA	TRBJ1-4	CASSGQGANEKLFF	TGTGCCAGCAGCGGACAGGGAGCTAATGAAAAACTGTTTTTT